What follows are 6 T cell receptor beta chains derived from one specimen sequenced in a study of cytomegalovirus exposure and HLA in healthy donors (dated 2017 in TCRdb). Receptor libraries were prepared by the immunoSEQ multiplex PCR assay. The multiplex PCR relied on a mix of 60 forward primers for TCR Vbeta segments and 13 reverse primers for TCR Jbeta segments. Here the immuneACCESS table is served through TCRdb, limited to in-frame sequences with V and J called. Missing clones are a known gap in these copies; in checked studies unresolved V genes cover under half, and the rest lacks a known reason. The sample table lists 150,000 to 200,000 clones, around 80% of them with a count of one. The ten largest clones represent over 1.1% of the sample. The sample consisted of PBMCs. These receptors were obtained from a male donor in good health and CMV-seronegative.

The chain uses TRBV7-8 and TRBJ2-5, with 7 bases lining up with TRBD1. The CDR3 covers 14 residues. Germline V gene sequence: CDR1 SGHVS, CDR2 FQNEAQ. The trim removed 5 bases at V and 2 bases at J, leaving 5 bases unmatched. The CDR3 nucleotides are TGTGCCAGCAGCCCCGACAGGGTACAAGAGACCCAGTACTTC. As protein: CASSPDRVQETQYF. The full variable domain, its missing parts supplied by reference TRBV7-8 and TRBJ2-5, is GAGVSQSPRYKVAKRGQDVALRCDPISGHVSLFWYQQALGQGPEFLTYFQNEAQLDKSGLPSDRFFAERPEGSVSTLKIQRTQQEDSAVYLCASSPDRVQETQYFGPGTRLLVL.

The chain recombines TRBV7-2 with TRBJ2-3, with D tentatively TRBD2 (6 bases). The CDR3 is 12 amino acids. Germline V gives CDR1 SGHTA, CDR2 FQGNSA. Trimming took off 3 bases at V and 9 bases at J, with 10 bases between the two ends. This CDR3 reads CASSLGLVTQYF. CDR3 sequence (DNA): TGTGCCAGCAGCTTGGGACTTGTGACGCAGTATTTT.

The rearrangement uses TRBV28 and TRBJ2-1; 9 bases fit TRBD2. V lost 2 bases to trimming and J lost 8 bases; unmatched junction nucleotides: 4. There are 14 residues in the CDR3. In germline, CDR1 is MDHEN, CDR2 SYDVKM. The CDR3 nucleotides are TGTGCCAGCAGTTTACCTAGCGGGAAGGATGAGCAGTTCTTC. It translates to CASSLPSGKDEQFF.

This chain links TRBV14 with TRBJ2-3; D ambiguous. Germline-derived CDR1 and CDR2 are SGHDN and FVKESK. The CDR3 covers 14 residues. Trimming shortened V by 4 bases and J by 0 bases, and 8 bases separated the two germline ends. The CDR3 region has the DNA TGTGCCAGCAGCCCTCTGCTAAGCACAGATACGCAGTATTTT. This encodes CASSPLLSTDTQYF.

This clone was seen a single time. The chain carries TRBV18 and TRBJ1-1, with 12 bases identical to TRBD1. The CDR3 is 15 residues long. From germline, CDR1 is KGHSH and CDR2 LQKENI. Losses at the gene ends were 3 bases for V and 3 bases for J; bases not matched to a gene: 2. The CDR3 reads CASSPGQGADTEAFF. CDR3 DNA sequence: TGTGCCAGCTCACCGGGACAGGGGGCGGACACTGAAGCTTTCTTT. Full variable domain (missing parts from reference TRBV18 and TRBJ1-1): NAGVMQNPRHLVRRRGQEARLRCSPMKGHSHVYWYRQLPEEGLKFMVYLQKENIIDESGMPKERFSAEFPKEGPSILRIQQVVRGDSAAYFCASSPGQGADTEAFFGQGTRLTVV.

The V gene is TRBV11-2, the J gene TRBJ2-7; D perhaps matches TRBD1 (6 bases). CDR3 length equals 17 residues. CDR1 SGHAT and CDR2 FQNNGV come from the germline V gene. V shed 5 bases and J shed 4 bases, with 24 bases lying between them. The CDR3 nucleotides are TGTGCCAGCAGCCGGGACATTGTCGGCAGGGTAACGTACGAGCAGTACTTC. Residues: CASSRDIVGRVTYEQYF. Full variable domain (missing parts from reference TRBV11-2 and TRBJ2-7): EAGVAQSPRYKIIEKRQSVAFWCNPISGHATLYWYQQILGQGPKLLIQFQNNGVVDDSQLPKDRFSAERLKGVDSTLKIQPAKLEDSAVYLCASSRDIVGRVTYEQYFGPGTRLTVT.